The 29 T cell receptor beta chains below were found in one sample sequenced in a study of blood T cell repertoires in COVID-19. Libraries were prepared by immunoSEQ multiplex PCR; TCRdb keeps only in-frame clonotypes and omits some of them. Among about 390,000 clones listed, 80% to 90% were seen once. Sequences were obtained from peripheral blood. The receptors were gathered from a woman aged 60 to 75 with COVID-19, enrolled during active disease.

The chain carries TRBV2 and TRBJ1-1; the D is unclear. Germline V lookup: CDR1 SNHLY, CDR2 FYNNEI. CDR3 length: 12 amino acids. V lost 8 bases and J lost 4, with 11 bases in between. CDR3 loop: CASLIYFTEAFF. The CDR3 nucleotides read TGTGCCAGCCTAATCTACTTCACTGAAGCTTTCTTT.

The chain is built from TRBV30 and TRBJ2-2; no firm D call. Trimming stripped 0 bases from V and 4 bases from J, with 6 bases between. This CDR3 comprises 13 residues. Germline values: CDR1 GTSNPN, CDR2 SVGIG (reference sequence). The CDR3 DNA follows: TGTGCCTGGAGTGTAGGAGTCACCGGGGAGCTGTTTTTT. It yields the protein CAWSVGVTGELFF.

This clone came up once. The rearrangement links TRBV28 to TRBJ1-3, with D possibly TRBD1 on 6 matching bases. Germline V CDR1 and CDR2: MDHEN, SYDVKM. The CDR3 has 13 amino acids. V lost 7 bases to trimming and J lost 9 bases, with 16 bases between them. The CDR3 bases are TGTGCCAGCATCCGACAGGTTTTGGGCACCATATATTTT. Its translation is CASIRQVLGTIYF.

V usage is TRBV3-1 (or the pseudogene TRBV3-2) and J usage is TRBJ1-6; 7 nucleotides agree with TRBD1. The ends lost 2 bases at V and 4 bases at J; junction bases unmatched: 5. Per the germline V gene, CDR1 is LGHDT and CDR2 is YNNKEL (reference sequence). CDR3 length: 16 amino acids. CDR3 sequence: CASSQKGAGYNSPLHF. CDR3 coding DNA: TGTGCCAGCAGCCAAAAGGGGGCTGGGTATAATTCACCCCTCCACTTT.

The CDR3 region is CASTSGGATNEKLFF. The CDR3 DNA reads TGTGCCAGCACCTCCGGGGGTGCAACTAATGAAAAACTGTTTTTT. The rearrangement links TRBV6-5 to TRBJ1-4; the D gene is possibly TRBD1 (5 bases). Germline-derived CDR1 and CDR2 are MNHEY and SVGAGI. CDR3 size: 15 residues. Trimming took off 7 bases at V and 0 bases at J, with 12 bases between the two ends.

The chain recombines TRBV6-5 with TRBJ2-5; 7 nucleotides agree with TRBD1. The V gene end was trimmed by 8 bases and the J gene end by 2 bases; junction bases not matched to a gene: 11. CDR3 length: 15 residues. Looked up from germline, CDR1 is MNHEY and CDR2 is SVGAGI. CDR3: CASGRTWDRQETQYF. The CDR3 nucleotides read TGTGCCAGCGGGCGAACATGGGACAGACAAGAGACCCAGTACTTC.

The chain combines TRBV5-4 with TRBJ1-6; 8 bases map to TRBD1. The V gene's germline CDR1 is SGHNT and CDR2 YYREEE (reference sequence). This CDR3 is 15 amino acids long. The trim removed 4 bases at V and 10 bases at J, leaving 10 bases unmatched. CDR3 region: CASSLDRVKGSPLHF. The CDR3 region has the DNA TGTGCCAGCAGCCTGGACAGGGTAAAGGGATCACCCCTCCACTTT. The whole variable domain, filled in from reference TRBV5-4 and TRBJ1-6, reads ETGVTQSPTHLIKTRGQQVTLRCSSQSGHNTVSWYQQALGQGPQFIFQYYREEENGRGNFPPRFSGLQFPNYSSELNVNALELDDSALYLCASSLDRVKGSPLHFGNGTRLTVT.

CDR3 nucleotides: TGTGCCACCAGCAGAGAGGCGGAATCTGAAGCTTTCTTT. Residues: CATSREAESEAFF. This chain uses TRBV15 with TRBJ1-1; D is ambiguous. The V gene lost 0 bases and the J gene lost 6 bases, with 8 bases spanning the gap. Germline values: CDR1 LNHNV, CDR2 YYDKDF (reference sequence). CDR3 length: 13 amino acids.

The chain is built from TRBV4-1 and TRBJ2-1, with 9 nucleotides matching TRBD2. With V trimmed by 4 bases and J by 4 bases, 8 bases remained unmatched. The CDR3 runs 16 residues. CDR1 is MGHRA, CDR2 YSYEKL, per germline. The CDR3 nucleotides read TGCGCCAGCAGCCGGGTGGGACTAGCAAATTACAATGAGCAGTTCTTC. Protein product: CASSRVGLANYNEQFF.

The chain couples TRBV5-1 to TRBJ1-2; D unresolved. CDR3 length: 12 amino acids. V was cut by 0 bases and J by 5 bases, with 5 bases left in between. CDR1 and CDR2 from the germline V gene are SGHRS and YFSETQ. CDR3 region: CASSLEQYGYTF. The DNA for the CDR3 is TGCGCCAGCAGCTTGGAACAGTATGGCTACACCTTC.

The V gene is TRBV28, the J gene TRBJ2-1; the D is unclear. Trimming took 6 bases from V and 10 from J, leaving 13 bases between them. Per the germline V gene, CDR1 is MDHEN and CDR2 is SYDVKM. The CDR3 is made up of 12 amino acids. CDR3 in DNA: TGTGCCAGCAGCATCGTCACCAGGGAGCAGTTCTTC. Translating gives CASSIVTREQFF.

In its sample, this clone was seen a few times. V usage is TRBV11-2 and J usage is TRBJ2-2; 9 bases map to TRBD2. V shed 5 bases, J shed 2 bases, and the junction held 6 bases outside the gene matches. Looked up from germline, CDR1 is SGHAT and CDR2 is FQNNGV. This CDR3 spans 16 amino acids. The CDR3 region is CASSGLGLANTGELFF. DNA for the CDR3: TGTGCCAGCAGCGGATTGGGACTAGCTAACACCGGGGAGCTGTTTTTT.

V gene TRBV5-5 combines with J gene TRBJ2-3; 11 positions agree with TRBD1. The CDR3 loop spans 16 amino acids. Germline assignment: CDR1 SGHKS and CDR2 YYEKEE (reference sequence). Trimming took 5 bases from V and 3 from J; bases not matched to a gene: 8. The CDR3 loop is CASRWTGGASTDTQYF. The CDR3 DNA follows: TGTGCCAGCAGGTGGACAGGGGGCGCTTCGACAGATACGCAGTATTTT. The complete variable domain, with remaining parts taken from reference TRBV5-5 and TRBJ2-3, reads DAGVTQSPTHLIKTRGQQVTLRCSPISGHKSVSWYQQVLGQGPQFIFQYYEKEERGRGNFPDRFSARQFPNYSSELNVNALLLGDSALYLCASRWTGGASTDTQYFGPGTRLTVL.

The V call is TRBV9, the J call TRBJ2-7, with 10 bases lining up with TRBD2. Unmatched junction bases numbered 9, after V lost 0 bases and J lost 6 bases. The CDR3 sequence is 16 residues long. The V gene's germline CDR1 is SGDLS and CDR2 YYNGEE. The CDR3 sequence is CASSVAKAGGRSEQYF. DNA of the CDR3: TGTGCCAGCAGCGTAGCTAAAGCGGGGGGGCGGAGCGAGCAGTACTTC.

This chain connects TRBV11-2 to TRBJ2-1; 10 bases line up with TRBD2. The CDR3 loop spans 15 amino acids. Germline V gives CDR1 SGHAT, CDR2 FQNNGV. Trimming cost V 5 bases and J 8 bases; bases outside gene matches: 9. CDR3 nucleotide sequence: TGTGCCAGCAGCCTGGGCGCCGGGACTAGCGATGAGCAGTTCTTC. Protein product: CASSLGAGTSDEQFF. Full variable domain (outside the CDR3, taken from reference TRBV11-2 and TRBJ2-1): EAGVAQSPRYKIIEKRQSVAFWCNPISGHATLYWYQQILGQGPKLLIQFQNNGVVDDSQLPKDRFSAERLKGVDSTLKIQPAKLEDSAVYLCASSLGAGTSDEQFFGPGTRLTVL.

In this sample, this clone turned up once. The genes are TRBV29-1 and TRBJ2-3; no firm D call. Germline V gene data show CDR1 as SQVTM and CDR2 as ANQGSEA. Trimming pared 8 bases from V and 5 bases from J, leaving 11 bases between. The CDR3 loop spans 11 amino acids. CDR3 region: CSSELIDTQYF. The DNA for the CDR3 is TGCAGCTCCGAACTTATAGATACGCAGTATTTT.

The rearrangement links TRBV5-1 to TRBJ1-1; the match to TRBD1 covers 7 bases. Germline CDR1 and CDR2: SGHRS and YFSETQ. The CDR3 length is 14 residues. V shed 5 bases, J shed 1 base, and the junction held 5 bases outside the gene matches. The CDR3 sequence is CASRPGTANTEAFF. The CDR3 DNA reads TGCGCCAGCAGACCGGGGACAGCGAACACTGAAGCTTTCTTT.

In nucleotides, the CDR3 is TGTGCCAGCAGCAAACAGGGCATCTTAGGTCAGCCCCAGCATTTT. This translates into CASSKQGILGQPQHF. This chain uses TRBV6-5 with TRBJ1-5; perhaps TRBD1 as D (6 bases). The CDR3 contains 15 residues. V lost 6 bases and J lost 6, with 18 bases in between. Germline-derived CDR1 and CDR2 are MNHEY and SVGAGI.

The CDR3 DNA reads as TGTGCCATCAGGGCCCAATCCTACGAGCAGTACTTC. Translated, it gives CAIRAQSYEQYF. The chain joins TRBV9 to TRBJ2-7; D is perhaps TRBD1 (5 bases). The germline V and J ends were trimmed by 9 bases and 1 base, with 11 bases remaining between them. The CDR3 contains 12 residues. Germline CDR1 and CDR2: SGDLS and YYNGEE.

J is TRBJ2-1 and V is TRBV2; D gene uncertain. V lost 2 bases and J 5 bases, leaving 10 bases between the germline ends. The germline V gene encodes CDR1 SNHLY and CDR2 FYNNEI. This CDR3 spans 14 amino acids. As DNA, the CDR3 is TGTGCCAGCAGTGAACTGGTCGGTAACAATGAGCAGTTCTTC. As protein: CASSELVGNNEQFF.

The chain couples TRBV3-1 (or the pseudogene TRBV3-2) to TRBJ1-2; D perhaps matches TRBD1 (6 bases). CDR3 length: 17 amino acids. The V end was cut by 2 bases, the J end by 2 bases, with 18 bases between. The germline gives CDR1 LGHDT, CDR2 YNNKEL (reference sequence). The CDR3: CASSQNRAVLLNYGYTF. The CDR3 nucleotides are TGTGCCAGCAGCCAAAACAGGGCCGTCCTCCTCAACTATGGCTACACCTTC.

The chain uses TRBV2 and TRBJ1-2, with D maybe TRBD1 (5 bases). This CDR3 is 14 amino acids long. V dropped 6 bases and J dropped 4 bases, with 15 bases sitting between them. CDR1 and CDR2 (germline): SNHLY, FYNNEI. The CDR3 is CASRSRVVTYGYTF. The CDR3 nucleotides read TGTGCCAGCAGGAGCAGGGTGGTTACCTATGGCTACACCTTC.

The rearrangement uses TRBV6-5 and TRBJ2-1; tentatively, D is TRBD2 (6 bases). V was pared by 2 bases and J by 8 bases, with 13 bases between. CDR1 and CDR2 from the germline V gene are MNHEY and SVGAGI. This CDR3 spans 14 amino acids. The CDR3 region is CASSYVGLKYEQFF. Written as DNA, the CDR3 is TGTGCCAGCAGTTACGTGGGACTCAAATATGAGCAGTTCTTC.

The CDR3 DNA is TGTGCCAGTAGTATAGCGGGGTCAGATACGCAGTATTTT. Translation: CASSIAGSDTQYF. The rearrangement uses TRBV19 and TRBJ2-3; D may be TRBD2 (5 bases). V was trimmed by 1 base and J by 4 bases, leaving 6 bases between them. The germline CDR1 and CDR2 sequences are LNHDA and SQIVND (reference sequence). CDR3 size: 13 residues.

DNA for the CDR3: TGCGCCAGCAGTCGTCCATCACCGACAGGGAAAGTTAACGGGGACACTGAAGCTTTCTTT. This codes for CASSRPSPTGKVNGDTEAFF. The chain combines TRBV23-1 with TRBJ1-1, with 7 bases identical to TRBD1. TRBV23-1 is classed as an ORF, of uncertain function. The CDR3 is 20 amino acids. After removal of 4 bases from V and 3 bases from J, the junction contained 23 bases not matched to a gene.

This clone was observed a handful of times. The V and J genes are TRBV5-1 and TRBJ2-3, with TRBD1 matching 9 bases. CDR1 is SGHRS and CDR2 is YFSETQ in the germline V gene. J was trimmed by 0 bases and V by 0 bases; bases with no gene match: 5. This CDR3 comprises 17 residues. The CDR3, as DNA: TGCGCCAGCAGCTTGGACGGGACAGGGCCTAGCACAGATACGCAGTATTTT. Encoded protein: CASSLDGTGPSTDTQYF.

J is TRBJ2-7 and V is TRBV18; perhaps TRBD2 as D (5 bases). This CDR3 has 12 amino acids. With 6 bases removed from V and 2 bases from J, the gap between germline ends came to 8 bases. In germline, CDR1 is KGHSH, CDR2 LQKENI. The DNA of the CDR3 is TGTGCCAGCTCCCGGGAACCCTACGAGCAGTACTTC. This encodes CASSREPYEQYF.

This clone was seen just once. The chain recombines TRBV5-4 with TRBJ2-3; D unclear. V was trimmed by 3 bases and J by 2 bases, leaving 4 bases between them. This CDR3 has 12 amino acids. From germline, CDR1 is SGHNT and CDR2 YYREEE (reference sequence). CDR3 DNA: TGTGCCAGCAGCTCAGACACAGATACGCAGTATTTT. Translated, it gives CASSSDTDTQYF.

The rearrangement joins TRBV14 to TRBJ1-1, with 8 bases identical to TRBD1. The germline V gene encodes CDR1 SGHDN and CDR2 FVKESK. J was trimmed by 1 base and V by 3 bases; bases with no gene match: 10. This CDR3 contains 17 residues. The CDR3 DNA sequence: TGTGCCAGCAGCCATTCGCTGACCGGGACAGGGAACACTGAAGCTTTCTTT. The encoded protein is CASSHSLTGTGNTEAFF.